The subject of this entry is one T cell receptor beta chain. The sample originates from a study of tumor T cells in aggressive B-cell lymphoma. Method: immunoSEQ multiplex PCR; TCRdb's copy keeps in-frame clones and lacks some. The profile shows thousands of clones, around 91% of them singletons. Germline V lookup: CDR1 SEHNR, CDR2 FQNEAQ (reference sequence). V was clipped by 5 bases and J by 3 bases, with 14 bases between them. The CDR3 loop spans 14 amino acids. This clonotype originated in an adult with diffuse large B cell lymphoma. What was sequenced was tumor tissue. The rearrangement joins TRBV7-9 to TRBJ2-7, with a weak D call TRBD1 (5 bases). CDR3: CASSPFAGNYEQYF. The CDR3 region has the DNA TGTGCCAGCAGCCCCTTTGCAGGGAACTACGAGCAGTACTTC.